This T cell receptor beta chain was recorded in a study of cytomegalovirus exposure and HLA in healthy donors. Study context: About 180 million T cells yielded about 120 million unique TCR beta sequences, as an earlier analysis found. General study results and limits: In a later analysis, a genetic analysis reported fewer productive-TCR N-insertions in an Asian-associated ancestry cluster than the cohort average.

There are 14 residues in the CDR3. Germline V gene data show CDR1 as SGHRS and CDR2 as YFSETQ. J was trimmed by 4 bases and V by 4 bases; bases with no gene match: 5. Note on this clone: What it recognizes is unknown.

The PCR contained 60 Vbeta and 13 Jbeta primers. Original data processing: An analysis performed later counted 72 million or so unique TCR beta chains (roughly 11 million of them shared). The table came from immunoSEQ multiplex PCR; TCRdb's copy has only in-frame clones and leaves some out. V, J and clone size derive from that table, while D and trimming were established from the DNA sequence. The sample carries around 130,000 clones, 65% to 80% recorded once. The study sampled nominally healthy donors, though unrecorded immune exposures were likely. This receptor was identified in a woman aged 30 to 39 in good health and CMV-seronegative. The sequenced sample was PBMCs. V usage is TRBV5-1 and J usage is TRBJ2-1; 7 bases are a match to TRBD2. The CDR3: CASSASAGYNEQFF. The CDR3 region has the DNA TGCGCCAGCAGCGCCTCAGCGGGGTACAATGAGCAGTTCTTC.